Listed here are 15 T cell receptor beta chains from one sample, sequenced in a study of CD8+ T cells in alopecia areata. Reverse transcribed after extraction, RNA yielded cDNA as the sequencing template. Sequencing was performed with immunoSEQ multiplex PCR; in TCRdb, only in-frame clones are kept and a portion is missing. The sample consists of 110,000 or so clones, approximately 60% of them appearing once. The source material was CD8+ T cells sorted from blood. Receptors were obtained from a human donor in good health.

This clone showed up just once. V gene TRBV6-5 combines with J gene TRBJ2-3; no clear D. Germline values: CDR1 MNHEY, CDR2 SVGAGI. Trimming took 0 bases from V and 1 from J, leaving 8 bases between them. This CDR3 comprises 15 residues. The CDR3 is CASSYSPRGTDTQYF. CDR3 DNA sequence: TGTGCCAGCAGTTACTCGCCGCGTGGCACAGATACGCAGTATTTT.

The V gene is TRBV5-4, the J gene TRBJ2-4, with a weak D call TRBD2 (6 bases). V gave up 4 bases and J gave up 8 bases, with 13 bases separating them. This CDR3 region has 13 residues. Germline assignment: CDR1 SGHNT and CDR2 YYREEE (reference sequence). For the CDR3, the DNA is TGTGCCAGCAGCGGAATGGGGGGAGACATTCAGTACTTC. Its translation: CASSGMGGDIQYF.

This clone appeared once. The V gene is TRBV9, the J gene TRBJ2-7; 8 bases line up with TRBD1. CDR3 length equals 15 residues. CDR1 and CDR2 (germline): SGDLS, YYNGEE. After removal of 4 bases from V and 2 bases from J, the junction contained 8 bases not matched to a gene. CDR3 nucleotides: TGTGCCAGCAGCTCGACAGGGGACGCTACCTACGAGCAGTACTTC. Translating gives CASSSTGDATYEQYF.

The genes are TRBV19 and TRBJ2-5; unclear D gene. This CDR3 comprises 13 residues. V was cut by 3 bases and J by 2 bases, with 7 bases left in between. From germline, CDR1 is LNHDA and CDR2 SQIVND (reference sequence). The CDR3 spells CASSISEQETQYF. The CDR3, as DNA: TGTGCCAGTAGTATTTCGGAGCAAGAGACCCAGTACTTC.

V gene TRBV19 combines with J gene TRBJ1-1; D not certain. The V gene's germline CDR1 is LNHDA and CDR2 SQIVND (reference sequence). The CDR3 spans 13 residues. The V end lost 4 bases, the J end lost 11 bases, and 17 bases lay between the germline ends. For the CDR3, the DNA is TGTGCCAGTAGTAACCCCGTGTACCGGGGTGCTTTCTTT. Translation: CASSNPVYRGAFF.

The rearrangement links TRBV13 to TRBJ1-1; 7 bases are a match to TRBD1. CDR1 and CDR2 (germline): PRHDT, FYEKMQ (reference sequence). Trimming removed 2 bases from V and 3 bases from J; junction bases left unmatched: 6. This CDR3 comprises 15 residues. CDR3 protein: CASSLYQGDDTEAFF. In DNA form, the CDR3 reads TGTGCCAGCAGCTTATACCAGGGGGATGACACTGAAGCTTTCTTT. The full variable domain, rest sourced from reference TRBV13 and TRBJ1-1, is AAGVIQSPRHLIKEKRETATLKCYPIPRHDTVYWYQQGPGQDPQFLISFYEKMQSDKGSIPDRFSAQQFSDYHSELNMSSLELGDSALYFCASSLYQGDDTEAFFGQGTRLTVV.

The chain links TRBV7-2 to TRBJ2-3; D is tentatively TRBD1 or TRBD2 (6 bases each). This CDR3 is built from 15 residues. V lost 4 bases, J lost 8 bases, and 19 bases lay in between. Germline-derived CDR1 and CDR2 are SGHTA and FQGNSA. CDR3 residues: CASSSRDSGDTTQYF. The CDR3, as DNA: TGTGCCAGCAGCTCTAGGGACTCGGGGGACACTACGCAGTATTTT.

CDR3 region: CASSPWDSAFYNQPQHF. The CDR3 DNA follows: TGCGCCAGCAGCCCATGGGACAGCGCCTTTTACAATCAGCCCCAGCATTTT. The chain couples TRBV4-1 to TRBJ1-5; 7 bases are a match to TRBD1. The CDR3 runs 17 residues. V gave up 4 bases and J gave up 3 bases; unmatched junction bases: 12. Per the germline V gene, CDR1 is MGHRA and CDR2 is YSYEKL.

A single count supports this clone. V and J are TRBV10-3 and TRBJ2-7; 7 bases match TRBD1. After removal of 3 bases from V and 0 bases from J, the junction contained 2 bases not matched to a gene. This CDR3 contains 14 residues. Germline V CDR1 and CDR2: ENHRY, SYGVKD. The CDR3 DNA reads TGTGCCATCAGTGATTGGGACAGCTCCTACGAGCAGTACTTC. Protein product: CAISDWDSSYEQYF.

DNA of the CDR3: TGCGCCAGCAGCTTTTCGGGACTAGCATCGGGTACAGATACGCAGTATTTT. This gives the protein CASSFSGLASGTDTQYF. This sequence joins TRBV5-1 and TRBJ2-3; 9 bases fit TRBD2. Germline CDR1 is SGHRS and CDR2 is YFSETQ. The V and J ends lost 2 bases and 3 bases, in that order; junction bases with no gene match: 10. This CDR3 region has 17 residues.

The chain is built from TRBV5-4 and TRBJ1-1, with D hard to call. V was cut by 2 bases and J by 0 bases, with 8 bases left in between. The CDR3 totals 14 residues. Germline CDR1 reads SGHNT; CDR2 reads YYREEE (reference sequence). This chain's CDR3 is CASSFTPMNTEAFF. For the CDR3, the DNA is TGTGCCAGCAGCTTCACGCCGATGAACACTGAAGCTTTCTTT.

Concerning this clone: The identical CDR3 is also encoded by other nucleotide sequences in the sample. The rearrangement links TRBV2 to TRBJ2-5, with 10 bases lining up with TRBD2. V dropped 3 bases and J dropped 5; count of bases not matched to a gene: 9. This CDR3 comprises 16 residues. Germline V gene sequence: CDR1 SNHLY, CDR2 FYNNEI. CDR3 coding DNA: TGTGCCAGCAGTGAGGTAGCGGGGGGCCCTGTGGAGACCCAGTACTTC. Encoded protein: CASSEVAGGPVETQYF.

The chain links TRBV27 to TRBJ2-3; D not resolved. Germline CDR1 reads MNHEY; CDR2 reads SMNVEV (reference sequence). The V end lost 2 bases, the J end lost 2 bases, and 8 bases lay between the germline ends. The CDR3 loop spans 14 amino acids. The CDR3: CASSLEFLTDTQYF. For the CDR3, the DNA is TGTGCCAGCAGTTTAGAGTTTCTCACAGATACGCAGTATTTT.

This clone was seen more than once but under ten times. The rearrangement joins TRBV6-6 to TRBJ2-7; TRBD1 matches at 8 bases. The V and J ends lost 8 bases and 1 base, in that order; junction bases with no gene match: 4. Per germline, CDR1 MNHNY and CDR2 SVGAGI (reference sequence). The CDR3 is made up of 13 amino acids. DNA for the CDR3: TGTGCCAGCGGACAGGGTTGGTCCTACGAGCAGTACTTC. It translates to CASGQGWSYEQYF.

The chain is built from TRBV4-3 and TRBJ2-3; D remains ambiguous. This CDR3 region has 14 residues. V lost 0 bases to trimming and J lost 10 bases, with 14 bases between them. Germline V lookup: CDR1 LGHNA, CDR2 YSLEER. Here the CDR3 DNA reads TGCGCCAGCAGCCAAGACGGAAGGGCGGCGGCGCAGTATTTT. As protein: CASSQDGRAAAQYF.